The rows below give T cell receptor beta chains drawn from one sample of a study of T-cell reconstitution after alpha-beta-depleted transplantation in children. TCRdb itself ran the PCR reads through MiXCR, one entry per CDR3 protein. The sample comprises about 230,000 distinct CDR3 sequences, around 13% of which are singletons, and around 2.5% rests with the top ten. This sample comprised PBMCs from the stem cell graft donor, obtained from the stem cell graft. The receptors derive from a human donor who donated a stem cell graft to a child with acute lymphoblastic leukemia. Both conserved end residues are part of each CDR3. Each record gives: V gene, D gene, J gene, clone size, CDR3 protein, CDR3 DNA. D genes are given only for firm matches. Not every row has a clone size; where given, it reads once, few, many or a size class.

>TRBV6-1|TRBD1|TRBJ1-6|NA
CASSELSPGQVNSPLHF
TGTGCCAGCAGTGAATTGAGTCCAGGACAGGTCAATTCACCCCTCCACTTT
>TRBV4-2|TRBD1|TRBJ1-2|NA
CASSQPGTEKANYGYTF
TGTGCCAGCAGCCAACCAGGGACAGAAAAGGCGAACTATGGCTACACCTTC
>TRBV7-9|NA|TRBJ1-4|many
CASSQSGTYDEKLFF
TGTGCCAGCAGCCAATCCGGGACTTATGATGAAAAACTGTTTTTT
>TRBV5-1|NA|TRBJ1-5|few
CASSPTSASNQPQHF
TGCGCCAGCAGCCCCACCTCGGCAAGCAATCAGCCCCAGCATTTT
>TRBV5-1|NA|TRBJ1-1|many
CASRGESNTEAFF
TGCGCCAGCCGAGGGGAAAGTAACACTGAAGCTTTCTTT
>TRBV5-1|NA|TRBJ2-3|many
CASSLGFTDTQYF
TGCGCCAGCAGCTTGGGGTTCACAGATACGCAGTATTTT
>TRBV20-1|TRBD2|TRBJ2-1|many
CSGMGIAGGPSNEQFF
TGCAGTGGGATGGGCATAGCGGGAGGGCCTAGTAATGAGCAGTTCTTC
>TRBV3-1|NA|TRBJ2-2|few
CASSQGSGYGGELFF
TGTGCCAGCAGCCAAGGGTCAGGGTATGGCGGGGAGCTGTTTTTT
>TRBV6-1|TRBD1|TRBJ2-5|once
CASTRGIRGKETQYF
TGTGCCAGCACCAGGGGGATTCGGGGAAAAGAGACCCAGTACTTC
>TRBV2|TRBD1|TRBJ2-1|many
CASSLRLGRDRGYVEQFF
TGTGCCAGCAGTCTAAGATTAGGCCGGGACAGGGGATATGTTGAGCAGTTCTTC
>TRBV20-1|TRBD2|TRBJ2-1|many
CSASDVLGSGDYNEQFF
TGCAGTGCTAGCGACGTCTTGGGTAGCGGGGACTACAATGAGCAGTTCTTC
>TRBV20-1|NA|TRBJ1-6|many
CSARTDSSYNSPLHF
TGCAGTGCTAGGACAGACAGCTCCTATAATTCACCCCTCCACTTT
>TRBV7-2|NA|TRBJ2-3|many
CASSFVGSTQYF
TGTGCCAGCAGCTTCGTTGGTTCTACGCAGTATTTT
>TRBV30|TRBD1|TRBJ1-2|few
CAWSPDRGFGYTF
TGTGCCTGGAGTCCCGACAGGGGATTTGGCTACACCTTC
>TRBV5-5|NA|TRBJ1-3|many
CASSLGLGNTIYF
TGTGCCAGCAGCCTCGGCCTGGGGAACACCATATATTTT
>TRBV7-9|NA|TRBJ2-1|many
CASSLLVDEQFF
TGTGCCAGCAGCTTATTAGTGGATGAGCAGTTCTTC
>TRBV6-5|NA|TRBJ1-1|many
CASSYSKSSAFF
TGTGCCAGCAGTTACTCAAAGTCGTCAGCTTTCTTT
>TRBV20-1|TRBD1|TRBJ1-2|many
CSARPQGDYGYTF
TGCAGTGCTAGACCGCAGGGGGACTATGGCTACACCTTC
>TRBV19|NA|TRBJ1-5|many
CASSINGIYSNQPQHF
TGTGCCAGTAGTATTAACGGGATTTATAGCAATCAGCCCCAGCATTTT
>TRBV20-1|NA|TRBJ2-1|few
CSARTLRLDNEQFF
TGCAGTGCTAGGACACTGAGACTAGACAATGAGCAGTTCTTC
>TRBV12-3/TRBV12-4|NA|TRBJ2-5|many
CASRPALETQYF
TGTGCCAGCAGGCCCGCTCTGGAGACCCAGTACTTC
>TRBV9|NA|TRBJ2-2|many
CASSGTGFTGELFF
TGTGCCAGCAGCGGCACAGGGTTCACCGGGGAGCTGTTTTTT
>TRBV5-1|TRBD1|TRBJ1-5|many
CASSQQGRSSEPQHF
TGCGCCAGCAGCCAACAGGGGAGATCGAGCGAGCCCCAGCATTTT
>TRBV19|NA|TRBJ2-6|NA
CASIKDSGANVLTF
TGTGCCAGTATTAAAGACTCTGGGGCCAACGTCCTGACTTTC
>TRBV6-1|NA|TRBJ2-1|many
CASSEVGGSSYNEQFF
TGTGCCAGCAGTGAAGTTGGGGGGAGCTCCTACAATGAGCAGTTCTTC
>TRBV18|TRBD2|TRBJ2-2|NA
CASSPMRGSTGELFF
TGTGCCAGCTCACCAATGCGGGGGAGCACCGGGGAGCTGTTTTTT
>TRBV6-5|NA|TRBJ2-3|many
CASSTKSTDTQYF
TGTGCCAGCAGTACCAAGTCCACAGATACGCAGTATTTT
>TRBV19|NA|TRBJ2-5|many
CASSMIGMSQETQYF
TGTGCCAGTAGTATGATCGGGATGAGCCAAGAGACCCAGTACTTC
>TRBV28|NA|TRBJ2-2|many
CASSFQGYTGELFF
TGTGCCAGCAGTTTCCAGGGGTACACCGGGGAGCTGTTTTTT
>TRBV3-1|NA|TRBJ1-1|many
CASSQDPAEAFF
TGTGCCAGCAGCCAAGATCCGGCTGAAGCTTTCTTT
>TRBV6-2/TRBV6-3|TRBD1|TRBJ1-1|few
CASSYSMQGDTEAFF
TGTGCCAGCAGTTACTCGATGCAGGGGGACACTGAAGCTTTCTTT
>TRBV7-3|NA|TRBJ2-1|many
CASSLKRGDVNEQFF
TGTGCCAGCAGCTTAAAGAGGGGGGACGTGAATGAGCAGTTCTTC
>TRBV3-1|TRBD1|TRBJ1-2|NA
CACSPTTGTGGRNYGYTF
TGTGCCTGCAGCCCGACCACCGGGACAGGAGGAAGGAACTATGGCTACACCTTC
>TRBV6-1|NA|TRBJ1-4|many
CASTNQESGEKLFF
TGTGCCAGCACGAACCAAGAATCGGGGGAAAAACTGTTTTTT
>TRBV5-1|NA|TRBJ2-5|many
CASSLGRGASQETQYF
TGCGCCAGCAGCTTGGGTCGAGGAGCTAGCCAAGAGACCCAGTACTTC
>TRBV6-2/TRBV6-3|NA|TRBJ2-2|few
CASSVRTANTGELFF
TGTGCCAGCAGTGTAAGGACAGCTAACACCGGGGAGCTGTTTTTT
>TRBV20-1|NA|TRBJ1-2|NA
CSARVGDSDYGYTF
TGCAGTGCTAGAGTCGGAGATAGCGACTATGGCTACACCTTC
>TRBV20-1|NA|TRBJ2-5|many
CSARGPGRGSQYF
TGCAGTGCTAGAGGCCCTGGGAGGGGGAGCCAGTACTTC
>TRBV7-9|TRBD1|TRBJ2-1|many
CASRPTGTGSNEQFF
TGTGCCAGCAGACCTACCGGGACAGGGTCCAATGAGCAGTTCTTC
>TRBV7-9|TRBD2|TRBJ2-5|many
CASSLGTSEQETQYF
TGTGCCAGCAGCTTAGGGACTAGCGAGCAAGAGACCCAGTACTTC
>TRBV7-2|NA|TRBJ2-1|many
CASSLLSMDEQFF
TGTGCCAGCAGCTTATTGTCAATGGATGAGCAGTTCTTC
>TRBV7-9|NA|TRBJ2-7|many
CASSARDGGTYEQYF
TGTGCCAGCAGCGCCCGGGACGGCGGGACCTACGAGCAGTACTTC
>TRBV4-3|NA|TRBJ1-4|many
CASSTYGGTNEKLFF
TGCGCCAGCAGCACTTACGGGGGAACTAATGAAAAACTGTTTTTT
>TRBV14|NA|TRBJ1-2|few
CASSLLFGGYGYTF
TGTGCCAGCAGCCTACTCTTCGGGGGCTATGGCTACACCTTC
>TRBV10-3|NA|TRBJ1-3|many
CAISEGQNSGNTIYF
TGTGCCATCAGTGAAGGACAGAACTCTGGAAACACCATATATTTT
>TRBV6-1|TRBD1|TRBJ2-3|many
CASSEAGTDSTDTQYF
TGTGCCAGCAGTGAAGCGGGGACAGATAGCACAGATACGCAGTATTTT
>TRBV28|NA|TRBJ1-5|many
CASSSPRVGTLGNQPQHF
TGTGCCAGCAGTTCACCGAGGGTGGGGACTCTGGGCAATCAGCCCCAGCATTTT
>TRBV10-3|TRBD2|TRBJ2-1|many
CAIGLAGTNNEQFF
TGTGCCATCGGACTAGCGGGGACCAACAATGAGCAGTTCTTC
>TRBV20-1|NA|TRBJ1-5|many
CSARERRGYQPQHF
TGCAGTGCTAGAGAACGCAGGGGATATCAGCCCCAGCATTTT
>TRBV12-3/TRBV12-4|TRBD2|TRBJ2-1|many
CASSFLAGTESSYNEQFF
TGTGCCAGCAGTTTTCTAGCGGGAACTGAAAGCTCCTACAATGAGCAGTTCTTC
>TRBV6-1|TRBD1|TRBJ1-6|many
CASSKTGGVSPLHF
TGTGCCAGCAGCAAGACAGGGGGTGTTTCACCCCTCCACTTT
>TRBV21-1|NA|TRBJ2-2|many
CASSLIDSNTGELFF
TGTGCCAGCAGCCTTATTGATTCGAACACCGGGGAGCTGTTTTTT
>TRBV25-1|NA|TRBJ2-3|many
CASSVGQFPADTQYF
TGTGCCAGCAGTGTTGGACAGTTTCCCGCAGATACGCAGTATTTT
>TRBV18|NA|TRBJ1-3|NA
CASSPWETGNTIYF
TGTGCCAGCTCACCATGGGAGACCGGAAACACCATATATTTT
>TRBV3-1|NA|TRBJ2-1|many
CASSPLGGAGNEQFF
TGTGCCAGCAGCCCCCTAGGGGGGGCAGGTAATGAGCAGTTCTTC
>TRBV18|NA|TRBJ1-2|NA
CASSPFHREISYGYTF
TGTGCCAGCTCACCATTCCACAGGGAGATAAGTTATGGCTACACCTTC
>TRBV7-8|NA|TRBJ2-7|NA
CASSPLNEQYF
TGTGCCAGCAGCCCCCTCAACGAGCAGTACTTC
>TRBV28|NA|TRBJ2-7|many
CASSTHRVTYEQYF
TGTGCCAGCAGTACACACAGGGTTACTTACGAGCAGTACTTC
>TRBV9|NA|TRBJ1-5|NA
CASSPQAGNQPQHF
TGTGCCAGCAGCCCCCAGGCTGGTAATCAGCCCCAGCATTTT
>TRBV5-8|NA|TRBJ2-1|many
CASSDPKRTYNEQFF
TGTGCCAGCAGCGATCCCAAGCGGACCTACAATGAGCAGTTCTTC